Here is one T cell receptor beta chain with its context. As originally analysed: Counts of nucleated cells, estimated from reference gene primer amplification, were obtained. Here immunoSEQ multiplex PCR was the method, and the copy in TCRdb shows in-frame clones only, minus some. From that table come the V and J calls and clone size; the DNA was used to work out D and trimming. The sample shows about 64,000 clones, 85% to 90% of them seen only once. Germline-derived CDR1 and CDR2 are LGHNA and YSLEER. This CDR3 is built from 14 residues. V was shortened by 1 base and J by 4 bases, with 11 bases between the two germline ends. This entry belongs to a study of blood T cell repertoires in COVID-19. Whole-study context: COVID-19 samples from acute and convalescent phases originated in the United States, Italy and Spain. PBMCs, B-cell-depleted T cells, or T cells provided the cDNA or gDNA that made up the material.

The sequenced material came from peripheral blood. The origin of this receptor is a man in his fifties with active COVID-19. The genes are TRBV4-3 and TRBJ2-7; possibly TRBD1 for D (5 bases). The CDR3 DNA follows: TGCGCCAGCAGCCAAGTAGGGGCCAAATACGAGCAGTACTTC. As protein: CASSQVGAKYEQYF.